Listed here are 15 T cell receptor beta chains from one sample, sequenced in a study of identical twins. From the 5' RACE reads, TCRdb called clonotypes with MiXCR, one entry per CDR3 protein. The sample yields hundreds of thousands of distinct CDR3 sequences, 6.5% to 8.5% seen once. This same sample was also part of a study on yellow fever vaccine responses in identical twins.

The sequencing sample was made of memory (CD45RO+) T cells sorted from blood. Source of these receptors: a woman aged 18-30 years in good health.

This clonotype was detected many times. The chain carries TRBV20-1 and TRBJ2-7; D possibly corresponds to TRBD1 (6 bases). Germline V gene lookup returns CDR1 DFQATT and CDR2 SNEGSKA (reference sequence). The germline V and J ends were trimmed by 1 base and 9 bases, with 19 bases remaining between them. The CDR3 length is 14 residues. The CDR3 coding sequence is TGCAGTGCTAGAGGCTCATCCGGCAGGGGAGTGCAGTACTTC. It is translated as CSARGSSGRGVQYF.

The chain combines TRBV7-9 with TRBJ2-7; D perhaps matches TRBD1 (7 bases). Germline V gives CDR1 SEHNR, CDR2 FQNEAQ (reference sequence). V was shortened by 5 bases and J by 5 bases, with 13 bases between the two germline ends. CDR3 size: 13 residues. This CDR3 reads CASSRQGLHEQYF. The DNA for the CDR3 is TGTGCCAGCAGCAGACAGGGACTCCACGAGCAGTACTTC.

This clonotype has only a few counts. The chain uses TRBV28 and TRBJ1-2; the match to TRBD1 covers 7 bases. Germline V CDR1 and CDR2: MDHEN, SYDVKM. V was clipped by 6 bases and J by 8 bases; unmatched bases: 9. The CDR3 is 13 amino acids. The CDR3 spells CASSLTGPRGYTF. The CDR3, as DNA: TGTGCCAGCAGCCTGACAGGGCCTCGGGGCTACACCTTC.

Many counts were recorded for this clonotype. V is TRBV5-1 and J is TRBJ2-7; D gene uncertain. Trimming took 0 bases from V and 6 from J, leaving 13 bases between them. Germline V CDR1 and CDR2: SGHRS, YFSETQ. The CDR3 spans 14 residues. For the CDR3, the DNA is TGCGCCAGCAGCTTGGCCGGCGGCCCGAGCGAGCAGTACTTC. This codes for CASSLAGGPSEQYF. The full variable domain, rest sourced from reference TRBV5-1 and TRBJ2-7, is KAGVTQTPRYLIKTRGQQVTLSCSPISGHRSVSWYQQTPGQGLQFLFEYFSETQRNKGNFPGRFSGRQFSNSRSEMNVSTLELGDSALYLCASSLAGGPSEQYFGPGTRLTVT.

Ten or more counts support this clonotype. V and J are TRBV29-1 and TRBJ2-6; D might be TRBD2 (7 bases). V gave up 4 bases and J gave up 2 bases, with 9 bases separating them. The germline gives CDR1 SQVTM, CDR2 ANQGSEA. The CDR3 has 14 residues. For the CDR3, the DNA is TGCAGCGTTGGAGGGGGGGCTGGGGCCAACGTCCTGACTTTC. As protein: CSVGGGAGANVLTF.

This clonotype was counted ten times or more. This chain connects TRBV7-2 to TRBJ1-6; 8 positions match TRBD1. CDR3 length: 16 residues. V shed 6 bases and J 8 bases; nucleotides not matched to a gene: 12. The V gene's germline CDR1 is SGHTA and CDR2 FQGNSA. DNA of the CDR3: TGTGCCAGCAGAAGAGGGACAGGCCTTCTGGATTCACCCCTCCACTTT. This encodes CASRRGTGLLDSPLHF.

This clonotype was observed a handful of times. The rearrangement joins TRBV6-1 to TRBJ2-2, with D uncertain. The V and J ends lost 4 bases and 5 bases respectively, with 14 bases between them. The CDR3 contains 15 residues. Per the germline V gene, CDR1 is MNHNS and CDR2 is SASEGT. The DNA for the CDR3 is TGTGCCAGCAGTGGAGTCCGGGTAACTACCGGGGAGCTGTTTTTT. As protein: CASSGVRVTTGELFF.

There are a few counts of this clonotype. The chain uses TRBV20-1 and TRBJ2-7; TRBD1 might be the D (5 bases). The CDR3 loop spans 13 amino acids. Germline V CDR1 and CDR2: DFQATT, SNEGSKA (reference sequence). The ends were cut back, 3 bases at V and 7 bases at J, with 16 bases in the middle. The CDR3 nucleotides read TGCAGTGCTAGGATCACAGAGTCAGGGGAGCAGTACTTC. This translates into CSARITESGEQYF.

This chain connects TRBV11-2 to TRBJ2-6; 9 bases are shared with TRBD2. J lost 2 bases, V lost 1 base, and 6 bases had no gene match. The CDR3 is made up of 18 amino acids. Germline CDR1 reads SGHAT; CDR2 reads FQNNGV. CDR3 sequence (DNA): TGTGCCAGCAGCTTAGCTCTGCGGGGGGGCGCTGGGGCCAACGTCCTGACTTTC. Translating it yields CASSLALRGGAGANVLTF.

This chain connects TRBV6-4 to TRBJ2-3; 8 bases map to TRBD2. The CDR3 loop spans 14 amino acids. V dropped 3 bases and J dropped 6; count of bases not matched to a gene: 5. Germline V gene lookup returns CDR1 MRHNA and CDR2 SNTAGT. CDR3 protein: CASSEASGSDTQYF. CDR3 bases: TGTGCCAGCAGTGAGGCCAGCGGGAGCGATACGCAGTATTTT.

The chain uses TRBV4-2 and TRBJ2-2, with 10 bases fitting TRBD1. Looked up from germline, CDR1 is LGHNA and CDR2 is YNFKEQ. The V segment lost 0 bases and the J segment 6 bases; nucleotides outside the gene matches: 10. The CDR3 spans 18 residues. The DNA of the CDR3 is TGTGCCAGCAGCCAAGATCTATTGGGACAGGGGTCGGCCGGGGAGCTGTTTTTT. Translation: CASSQDLLGQGSAGELFF.

This clonotype was counted ten times or more. The chain links TRBV7-3 to TRBJ2-3; unclear D gene. The CDR3 is 16 amino acids. V was cut by 1 base and J by 1 base, with 12 bases left in between. Germline CDR1 SGHTA, CDR2 FQGTGA. As DNA, the CDR3 is TGTGCCAGCAGCTTAAGTGGGTGGCAGGGCACAGATACGCAGTATTTT. Translation: CASSLSGWQGTDTQYF.

This clonotype was counted many times. The chain uses TRBV12-3 or TRBV12-4 and TRBJ2-2, with 7 nucleotides matching TRBD1. Losses at the gene ends were 6 bases for V and 4 bases for J; bases not matched to a gene: 8. CDR3 length: 15 residues. CDR3 DNA sequence: TGTGCCAGCAGGCCCCAGGGGGTGGTCACCGGGGAGCTGTTTTTT. The encoded protein is CASRPQGVVTGELFF.

The chain joins TRBV28 to TRBJ1-6; a weak D match, TRBD1 (5 bases). Trimming cost V 2 bases and J 7 bases, with 12 bases left between them. The CDR3 length is 15 residues. Germline V gene data show CDR1 as MDHEN and CDR2 as SYDVKM. Written as DNA, the CDR3 is TGTGCCAGCAGTTTAACAGGTTCGGAGAATTCACCCCTCCACTTT. It translates to CASSLTGSENSPLHF.

The chain carries TRBV12-3 or TRBV12-4 and TRBJ1-5, with 7 nucleotides matching TRBD1. The CDR3 sequence is 13 residues long. Trimming at V came to 6 bases and at J to 4 bases, leaving 3 bases not matched to a gene. Here the CDR3 DNA reads TGTGCCAGCAGGGGACAGCGGAATCAGCCCCAGCATTTT. It is translated as CASRGQRNQPQHF.